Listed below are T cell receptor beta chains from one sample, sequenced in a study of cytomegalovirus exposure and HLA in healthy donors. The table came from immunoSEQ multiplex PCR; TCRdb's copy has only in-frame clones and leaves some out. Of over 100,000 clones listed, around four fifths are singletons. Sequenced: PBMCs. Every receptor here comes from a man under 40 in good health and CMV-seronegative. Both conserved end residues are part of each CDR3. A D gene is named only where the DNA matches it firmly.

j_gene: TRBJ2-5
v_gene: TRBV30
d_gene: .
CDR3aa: CAWGSGSSETQYF

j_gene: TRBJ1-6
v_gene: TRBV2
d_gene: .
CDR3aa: CARGEGTTPLHF

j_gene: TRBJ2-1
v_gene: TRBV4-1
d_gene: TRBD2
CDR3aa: CASTKLAGPYNEQFF

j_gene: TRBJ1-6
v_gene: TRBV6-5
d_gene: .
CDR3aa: CASSSILNSPLHF

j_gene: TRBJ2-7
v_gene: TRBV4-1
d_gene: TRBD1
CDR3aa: CASSQDYRGYEQYF

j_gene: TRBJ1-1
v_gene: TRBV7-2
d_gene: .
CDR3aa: CASSLTGNTEAFF

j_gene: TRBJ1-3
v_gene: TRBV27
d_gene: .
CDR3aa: CASSPDLSSGNTIYF

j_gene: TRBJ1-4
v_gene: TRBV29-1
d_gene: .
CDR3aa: CSVLSGKWKLFF

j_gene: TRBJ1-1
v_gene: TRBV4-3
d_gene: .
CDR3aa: CASSQDWPSEAFF

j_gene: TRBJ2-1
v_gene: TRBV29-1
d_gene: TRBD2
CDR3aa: CSVDRVSGVLDEQFF

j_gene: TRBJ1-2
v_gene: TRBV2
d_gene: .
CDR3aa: CASSESVYGYTF

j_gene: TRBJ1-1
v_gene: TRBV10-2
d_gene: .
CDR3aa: CASSLARRSTEAFF

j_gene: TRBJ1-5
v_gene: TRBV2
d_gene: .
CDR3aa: CASSDLGGVHQPQHF

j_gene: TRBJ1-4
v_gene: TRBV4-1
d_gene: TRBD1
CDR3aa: CASSRGPGQNEKLFF

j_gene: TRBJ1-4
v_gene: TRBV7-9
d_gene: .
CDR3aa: CASIRSGATNEKLFF

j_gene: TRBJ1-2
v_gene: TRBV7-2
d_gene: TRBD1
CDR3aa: CASSPTGQGAWGYTF

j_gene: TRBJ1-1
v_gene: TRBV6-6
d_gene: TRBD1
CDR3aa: CASRQGDTEAFF

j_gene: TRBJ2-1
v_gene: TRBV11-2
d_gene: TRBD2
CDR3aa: CASSSSGPTSYNEQFF

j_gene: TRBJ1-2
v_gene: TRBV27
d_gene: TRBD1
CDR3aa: CASSLSQGGYYGYTF

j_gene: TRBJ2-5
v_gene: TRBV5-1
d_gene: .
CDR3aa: CASTLPRGGGQETQYF

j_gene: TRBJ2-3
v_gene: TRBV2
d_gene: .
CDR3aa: CASSVVGAGDTQYF